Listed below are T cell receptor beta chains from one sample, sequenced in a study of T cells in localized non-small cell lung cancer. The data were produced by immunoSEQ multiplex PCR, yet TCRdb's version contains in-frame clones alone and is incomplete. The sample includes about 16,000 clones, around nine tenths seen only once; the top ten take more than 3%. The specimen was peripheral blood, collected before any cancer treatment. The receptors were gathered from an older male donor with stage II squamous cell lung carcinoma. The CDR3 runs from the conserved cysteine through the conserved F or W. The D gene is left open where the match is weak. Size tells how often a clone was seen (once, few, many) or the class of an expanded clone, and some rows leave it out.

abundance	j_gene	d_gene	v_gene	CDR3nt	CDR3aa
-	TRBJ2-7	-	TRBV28	TGTGCCACGTCCCCGCCCACCCGCTACGAGCAGTACTTC	CATSPPTRYEQYF
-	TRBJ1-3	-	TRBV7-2	TGTGCCAGCAGCTTAACGGGTATAAACTCTGGAAACACCATATATTTT	CASSLTGINSGNTIYF
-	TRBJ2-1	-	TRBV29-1	TGCAGCACCGGGACACGATACAATGAGCAGTTCTTC	CSTGTRYNEQFF
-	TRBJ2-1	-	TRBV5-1	TGCGCCAGCAGCTCTTCGGGGCCTCACGGAGGCAATGAGCAGTTCTTC	CASSSSGPHGGNEQFF
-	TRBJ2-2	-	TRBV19	TGTGCCAGTAGTCTTTCTGGGGGGCGCGCCGGGGAGCTGTTTTTT	CASSLSGGRAGELFF
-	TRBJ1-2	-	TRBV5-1	TGCGCCAGCAGCTTCGGGGACCGCGGCTACACCTTC	CASSFGDRGYTF
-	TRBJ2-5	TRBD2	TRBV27	TGTGCCAGCAGTTTAAAGGGAGGGCGGGTCCAAGAGACCCAGTACTTC	CASSLKGGRVQETQYF
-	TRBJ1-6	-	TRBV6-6	TGTGCCAGCAGTTACTCCTGGCCAGGAGATTCACCCCTCCACTTT	CASSYSWPGDSPLHF
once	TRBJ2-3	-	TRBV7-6	TGTGCCAGCAGCTTCGAGGCGAGGGATACGCAGTATTTT	CASSFEARDTQYF
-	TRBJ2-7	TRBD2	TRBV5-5	TGTGCCAGCAGCTTGGCGGCTAGCGGGAGGAGCGAGCAGTACTTC	CASSLAASGRSEQYF
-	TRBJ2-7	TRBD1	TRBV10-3	TGTGCCATCAGTGATGGGGACAGGGTCTACGAGCAGTACTTC	CAISDGDRVYEQYF
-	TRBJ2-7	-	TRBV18	TGTGCCAGCCAGACGACAGTCTCCTACGAGCAGTACTTC	CASQTTVSYEQYF
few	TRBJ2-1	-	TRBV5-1	TGCGCCAGCAGCCTTTCAGGGGAACCCTACAATGAGCAGTTCTTC	CASSLSGEPYNEQFF
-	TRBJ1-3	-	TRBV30	TGTGCCTGCCAGATTGGGGGACGTGGAAACACCATATATTTT	CACQIGGRGNTIYF
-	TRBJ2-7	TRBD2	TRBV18	TGTGCCAGCTCACCGCTAGCGGGAGGCTACGAGCAGTACTTC	CASSPLAGGYEQYF
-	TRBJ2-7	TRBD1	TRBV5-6	TGTGCCAGCAGCACCCGGACAGGGGGCATCTACGAGCAGTACTTC	CASSTRTGGIYEQYF
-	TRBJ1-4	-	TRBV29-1	TGCAGCGTTGAAGACACAGTGGGACCCGAAAAACTGTTTTTT	CSVEDTVGPEKLFF
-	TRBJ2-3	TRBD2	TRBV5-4	TGTGCCAGCAGGAAAACTCCGACTAGCGGAGGGACGCTCGGCACAGATACGCAGTATTTT	CASRKTPTSGGTLGTDTQYF
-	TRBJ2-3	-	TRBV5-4	TGTGCCAGCAGCATCAACACAGATACGCAGTATTTT	CASSINTDTQYF
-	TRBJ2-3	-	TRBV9	TGTGCCAGCAGCGTAGGGTCGCGGGACGGCACAGATACGCAGTATTTT	CASSVGSRDGTDTQYF
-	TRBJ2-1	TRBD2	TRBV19	TGTGCCAGTACCCGAGGTAGGGCGGGAGTAAGCTCCTACAATGAGCAGTTCTTC	CASTRGRAGVSSYNEQFF
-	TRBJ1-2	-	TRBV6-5	TGTGCCAGCAGTTCTTCTAGGGGCAGGGGCAGCTATGGCTACACCTTC	CASSSSRGRGSYGYTF
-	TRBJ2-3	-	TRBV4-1	TGCGCCAGCAGCCAAGACGGGGCTAGCACAGATACGCAGTATTTT	CASSQDGASTDTQYF
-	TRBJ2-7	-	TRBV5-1	TGCGCCAGCAGCTCCCCCTTCGTTGGTAGGTCCGAGCAGTACTTC	CASSSPFVGRSEQYF
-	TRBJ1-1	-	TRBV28	TGTGCCAGCAGTTTATGGCCGGGAAACACTGAAGCTTTCTTT	CASSLWPGNTEAFF
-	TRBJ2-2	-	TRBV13	TGTGCCAGCAGCTTAGACAGAGTAACCGGGGAGCTGTTTTTT	CASSLDRVTGELFF
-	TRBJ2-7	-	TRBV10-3	TGTGCCATCAATGACGTCACAAGGGAAAACGAGCAGTACTTC	CAINDVTRENEQYF
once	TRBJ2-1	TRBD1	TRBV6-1	TGTGCCAGCAAGGACAGGGGCCATGAGCAGTTCTTC	CASKDRGHEQFF
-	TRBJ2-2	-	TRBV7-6	TGTGCCAGCACCCTCGCAGGGGGGGGACGCACCGGGGAGCTGTTTTTT	CASTLAGGGRTGELFF
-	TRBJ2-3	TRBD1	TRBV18	TGTGCCAGCTCACCTTCGGACAGGTCAGATACGCAGTATTTT	CASSPSDRSDTQYF
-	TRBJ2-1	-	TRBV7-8	TGTGCCAGCAGCCCCCTAGTCGGAGTCAACAATGAGCAGTTCTTC	CASSPLVGVNNEQFF
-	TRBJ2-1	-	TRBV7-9	TGTGCCAGCAGCTTAGCGGTGACGGGCGGGGATCGACAGTTCTTC	CASSLAVTGGDRQFF
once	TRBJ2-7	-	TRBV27	TGTGCCAGCAGTGCCACCGAGGAGGGCTACGAGCAGTACTTC	CASSATEEGYEQYF
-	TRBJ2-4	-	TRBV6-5	TGTGCCAGCAGTTACGCCAGGGGAGAGGACATTCAGTACTTC	CASSYARGEDIQYF
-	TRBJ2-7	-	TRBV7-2	TGTGCCAGCAGCTTAAACGCGGGTACCTACGAGCAGTACTTC	CASSLNAGTYEQYF
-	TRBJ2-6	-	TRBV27	TGTGCCAGCAGTAGCGACAGTCAGGTTGGGGCCAACGTCCTGACTTTC	CASSSDSQVGANVLTF
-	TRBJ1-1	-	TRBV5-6	TGTGCCAGCAGCTGGGGGCCGACAGAGAGCTTGAACACTGAAGCTTTCTTT	CASSWGPTESLNTEAFF
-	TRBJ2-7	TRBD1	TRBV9	TGTGCCAGCAGCGGGGGACAGGGGGCGCGATACGAGCAGTACTTC	CASSGGQGARYEQYF
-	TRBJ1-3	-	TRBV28	TGTGCCAGCAGGAGAAACACCATATATTTT	CASRRNTIYF
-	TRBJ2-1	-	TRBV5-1	TGCGCCAGCAGACAAGCGGCGGCCAACAATGAGCAGTTCTTC	CASRQAAANNEQFF
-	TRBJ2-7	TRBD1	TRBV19	TGTGCCAGTAGTATCCCAGGACAGGGGCGTTACGAGCAGTACTTC	CASSIPGQGRYEQYF
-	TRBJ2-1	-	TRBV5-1	TGCGCCAGCAGCTTGATACAGGGTGGCGGTGAGCAGTTCTTC	CASSLIQGGGEQFF
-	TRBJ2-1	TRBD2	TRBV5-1	TGCGCCAGCAGCTTAACTAGCGGTAATAGCAATGAGCAGTTCTTC	CASSLTSGNSNEQFF
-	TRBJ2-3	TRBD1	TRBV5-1	TGCGCCAGCAGCTTGAGGGGGCGCGGCCCAGATACGCAGTATTTT	CASSLRGRGPDTQYF
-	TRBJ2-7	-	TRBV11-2	TGTGCCAGCAGCTTAGCACCTGCCTACGAGCAGTACTTC	CASSLAPAYEQYF
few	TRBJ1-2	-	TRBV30	TGTGCCTGGAGTAAAATTGAACCCTATGGCTACACCTTC	CAWSKIEPYGYTF
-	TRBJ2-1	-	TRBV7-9	TGTGCCAGCAGCTTAGATGCGGCCAATGAGCAGTTCTTC	CASSLDAANEQFF
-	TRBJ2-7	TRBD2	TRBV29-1	TGCAGCGTTAAATTTCTAGCGGGAGGCTCCGAGCAGTACTTC	CSVKFLAGGSEQYF
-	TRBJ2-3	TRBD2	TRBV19	TGTGCCAGTAGTACTCCCTCGGGGACTAGCGGGGGAGATACGCAGTATTTT	CASSTPSGTSGGDTQYF
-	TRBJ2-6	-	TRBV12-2	TGTGCAAGTCGCGCCACACAAAGTCGGGCCAACGTCCTGACTTTC	CASRATQSRANVLTF
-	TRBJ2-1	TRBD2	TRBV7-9	TGTGCCAGCAGCCAACCTCTAGCGGACGGCAATGAGCAGTTCTTC	CASSQPLADGNEQFF
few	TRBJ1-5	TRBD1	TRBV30	TGTGCCTATACGGGACAGCCCAATCAGCCCCAGCATTTT	CAYTGQPNQPQHF